This is a list of T cell receptor beta chains from one sample in a study of T cells in Graves' hyperthyroidism and ophthalmopathy. One entry per CDR3 protein, called by TCRdb with MiXCR from the multiplex PCR reads. The table lists a few hundred thousand distinct CDR3 sequences, about 20% of them singletons. What was sequenced was blood. Source of these receptors: a man aged 25-45 years with Graves' ophthalmopathy. Each CDR3 is given with its conserved first and last residue. A D gene is named only where the DNA matches it firmly. Clone size appears in some rows only: once, few, many, or a class for an expanded clone.

j_gene,abundance,v_gene,d_gene,CDR3nt,CDR3aa
TRBJ2-5,many,TRBV30,TRBD2,TGTGCCTGGACTAAGCCGGGACTAGCGTCTGAGACCCAGTACTTC,CAWTKPGLASETQYF
TRBJ2-1,-,TRBV29-1,TRBD2,TGCAGCGGAACTAGCGGGAGGTGGAATGAGCAGTTCTTC,CSGTSGRWNEQFF
TRBJ1-2,few,TRBV12-3/TRBV12-4,-,TGTGCCAGCAGTTTCGGCACCGCCTTCTATGGCTACACCTTC,CASSFGTAFYGYTF
TRBJ1-5,-,TRBV7-2,-,TGTGCCAGCAGCTTATTCCAAGATCGGCCCCAGCATTTT,CASSLFQDRPQHF
TRBJ1-3,few,TRBV27,-,TGTGCCAGCAGTTCTTTAAGGGGAAACACCATATATTTT,CASSSLRGNTIYF
TRBJ1-6,-,TRBV11-2,-,TGTGCCAGCAGCCCATTCGCTGCGGGACCCCTCCACTTT,CASSPFAAGPLHF
TRBJ2-3,-,TRBV7-2,-,TGTGCCAGCAGCTCTAGGACCCGTACAGATACGCAGTATTTT,CASSSRTRTDTQYF
TRBJ2-1,-,TRBV6-1,-,TGTGCCAGCAGAACCCCGGGACATCTATCGGGTGAGCAGTTCTTC,CASRTPGHLSGEQFF
TRBJ2-3,few,TRBV11-2,TRBD2,TGTGCCAGCAGCTTAGTTGTCTCTAGCGGGATTACAGATACGCAGTATTTT,CASSLVVSSGITDTQYF
TRBJ1-4,-,TRBV5-1,-,TGCGCCAGCAGCTTGGAAGGCGGGTGGTCAAAACTGTTTTTT,CASSLEGGWSKLFF
TRBJ1-3,-,TRBV12-3/TRBV12-4,TRBD1,TGTGCCAGCAGGAGGGACAGCTCCTCGGCGGGAAACACCATATATTTT,CASRRDSSSAGNTIYF
TRBJ2-7,many,TRBV12-3/TRBV12-4,-,TGTGCCAGCAGTTTGGGTCTAGGGCCCTACGAGCAGTACTTC,CASSLGLGPYEQYF
TRBJ2-7,many,TRBV2,-,TGTGCCAGCAGTGAAGTGGCCTACGAGCAGTACTTC,CASSEVAYEQYF
TRBJ2-1,-,TRBV5-6,-,TGTGCCAGCAGCTGGGGAGGGGCAGGGGGCCTCTTC,CASSWGGAGGLF
TRBJ2-7,few,TRBV7-8,-,TGTGCCAGCAGCTCTTCTATGTCCCGTTCCGAGCAGTACTTC,CASSSSMSRSEQYF
TRBJ2-5,-,TRBV9,-,TGTGCCAGCAGCGTAGCGGTACCCGGGAGCGGCCTGCGGGAGACCCAGTACTTC,CASSVAVPGSGLRETQYF
TRBJ1-1,few,TRBV12-3/TRBV12-4,-,TGTGCCAGCAGTTTATACCTTACCGCGCCCACTGAAGCTTTCTTT,CASSLYLTAPTEAFF
TRBJ1-6,many,TRBV12-3/TRBV12-4,TRBD1,TGTGCCAGCAGAACGGGACAGGGTTCACCCCTCCACTTT,CASRTGQGSPLHF
TRBJ2-7,many,TRBV20-1,-,TGCAGTGCTAGAGGTGGGCGGGGCTACGAGCAGTACTTC,CSARGGRGYEQYF
TRBJ1-3,once,TRBV28,-,TGTGCCAGCAGTTTAGTCGCAGGGAGAAACACCATATATTTT,CASSLVAGRNTIYF
TRBJ2-1,few,TRBV19,-,TGTGCCAGTAGTAAGTGGGGAGCGAAGGATGAGCAGTTCTTC,CASSKWGAKDEQFF
TRBJ2-1,many,TRBV3-1,-,TGTGCCAGCAGCCAAGGGGTCGATGAGCAGTTCTTC,CASSQGVDEQFF
TRBJ2-1,few,TRBV6-1,-,TGTGCCAGCAGGGAGAACTCCTACAATGAGCAGTTCTTC,CASRENSYNEQFF
TRBJ2-1,-,TRBV25-1,TRBD2,TGTGCCAGCAGGGGACTAGCGGGAGGGCCCCAGCAGTTCTTC,CASRGLAGGPQQFF
TRBJ1-2,-,TRBV6-1,-,TGTGCCAGCAGCCTGAGACCGTCAAACTATGGCTACACCTTC,CASSLRPSNYGYTF
TRBJ1-1,many,TRBV19,TRBD1,TGTGCCAGTAGGGACAGGGCGAACACTGAAGCTTTCTTT,CASRDRANTEAFF
TRBJ2-2,few,TRBV18,-,TGTGCCAGCTCACCGACTCCCACAGCGAACACCGGGGAGCTGTTTTTT,CASSPTPTANTGELFF
TRBJ2-1,many,TRBV7-9,TRBD2,TGTGCCAGCAGCTTAGGACTAGCGGTATACAATGAGCAGTTCTTC,CASSLGLAVYNEQFF
TRBJ2-1,many,TRBV12-3/TRBV12-4,TRBD1,TGTGCCAGCAGTTTTACAGGGGCGGAGCAGTTCTTC,CASSFTGAEQFF
TRBJ1-2,-,TRBV24-1,TRBD1,TGTGCCACCAGTCCCCGGGACAGGGAATATGGCTACACCTTC,CATSPRDREYGYTF
TRBJ1-6,few,TRBV20-1,-,TGCAGTGCCAAAAGGGACGGTGGCAGTTCACCCCTCCACTTT,CSAKRDGGSSPLHF
TRBJ1-1,many,TRBV30,-,TGTGCCTGGAGAAATGCGGGCGGTAGTGAAGCTTTCTTT,CAWRNAGGSEAFF
TRBJ1-6,-,TRBV2,-,TGTGCCAGCACTGAAAGAGAGATTTATAATTCACCCCTCCACTTT,CASTEREIYNSPLHF
TRBJ2-7,many,TRBV12-5,-,TGTGCTAGTGGAGAGGACTACGAGCAGTACTTC,CASGEDYEQYF
TRBJ2-5,few,TRBV15,TRBD2,TGTGCCACCAGCATGGGGGGTAGCGGGAGCCAAGAGACCCAGTACTTC,CATSMGGSGSQETQYF
TRBJ2-1,-,TRBV18,TRBD2,TGTGCCAGCTCACCATTAGCGGGAGGGCCGAATGAGCAGTTCTTC,CASSPLAGGPNEQFF
TRBJ2-1,many,TRBV11-1,TRBD2,TGTGCCAGCAGCTACGGGACTAGCGGGCTGTCCTACAATGAGCAGTTCTTC,CASSYGTSGLSYNEQFF
TRBJ2-7,few,TRBV12-3/TRBV12-4,TRBD1,TGTGCCAGCAGTTTTGGGACAGGGAGGAACGAGCAGTACTTC,CASSFGTGRNEQYF
TRBJ1-2,-,TRBV24-1,-,TGTGCCACCAGTGCGGGAGACGGCACTAACTATGGCTACACCTTC,CATSAGDGTNYGYTF
TRBJ2-7,many,TRBV9,TRBD2,TGTGCCAGCAGCGTAGCACTAGCGGACTACGAGCAGTACTTC,CASSVALADYEQYF
TRBJ2-7,few,TRBV9,-,TGTGCCAGCAGCCAAGGGTCAGGGAGGGAGCAGTACTTC,CASSQGSGREQYF
TRBJ1-5,-,TRBV2,-,TGTGCCAGCAGATATCGGGGACCGGGCCCGCGTCAGCCCCAGCATTTT,CASRYRGPGPRQPQHF
TRBJ1-1,few,TRBV7-8,-,TGTGCCAGCAGCTTATCCCGGACAGACATGAACACTGAAGCTTTCTTT,CASSLSRTDMNTEAFF
TRBJ2-3,many,TRBV3-1,-,TGTGCCAGCAGCCAGTCCAGGGCGTCGGATACGCAGTATTTT,CASSQSRASDTQYF
TRBJ2-5,-,TRBV6-5,-,TGTGCCAGCAGTTACTCTCTGGGGTCGGAGACCCAGTACTTC,CASSYSLGSETQYF
TRBJ2-1,-,TRBV20-1,-,TGCAGTGCTAGTGCGACAACGAGATACAATGAGCAGTTCTTC,CSASATTRYNEQFF
TRBJ2-7,many,TRBV20-1,TRBD2,TGCAGTGCTACCGGGACTAGCGGGAGGTCAACCTACGAGCAGTACTTC,CSATGTSGRSTYEQYF
TRBJ2-2,few,TRBV29-1,TRBD1,TGCAGCGTTGAAGACTGGACAGGACAGGGTATCACCGGGGAGCTGTTTTTT,CSVEDWTGQGITGELFF
TRBJ1-4,-,TRBV11-2,-,TGTGCCAGCAGCGAGGACAGCTTTAATGAAAAACTGTTTTTT,CASSEDSFNEKLFF
TRBJ1-1,-,TRBV9,-,TGTGCCAGCAGCGTAGCATCGGGGCTGGGGACTGAAGCTTTCTTT,CASSVASGLGTEAFF
TRBJ1-2,-,TRBV18,-,TGTGCCAGCTCAGCCTTCACCGGGGGGTCTGGCTACACCTTC,CASSAFTGGSGYTF
TRBJ1-1,-,TRBV5-1,-,TGCGCCAGCAGCTTGGTGGCGGGGACCACTGAAGCTTTCTTT,CASSLVAGTTEAFF
TRBJ2-7,many,TRBV20-1,TRBD1,TGCAGTGCTACCGGGACAGGGACCTACGAGCAGTACTTC,CSATGTGTYEQYF
TRBJ2-5,-,TRBV7-8,-,TGTGCCAGCAGCGTAGACGAGGCGACACAAGAGACCCAGTACTTC,CASSVDEATQETQYF
TRBJ1-2,few,TRBV11-3,-,TGTGCCAGCAGCCCAAGCGGGCCCTCCGCCCGTGGCTACACCTTC,CASSPSGPSARGYTF